What follows are 12 T cell receptor beta chains derived from one specimen sequenced in a study of shared clonotypes between healthy human individuals. Naive CD8 cells lacked CD45RO and underwent positive selection for CCR7, leaving out terminally differentiated effector memory CD45RA+ cells. Produced via immunoSEQ multiplex PCR; TCRdb's table is partial and in-frame only. The table has approximately 720,000 clones, 90% to 95% seen once. The specimen sequenced was naive CD8+ T cells sorted from blood. The receptors shown here come from a man under 40 in good health.

The chain has TRBV6-5 and TRBJ2-3, with 8 bases fitting TRBD1. CDR3 length: 14 residues. Looked up from germline, CDR1 is MNHEY and CDR2 is SVGAGI. V lost 6 bases to trimming and J lost 5 bases; unmatched junction nucleotides: 7. CDR3 in amino acids: CASRLKDRVDTQYF. The CDR3 DNA follows: TGTGCCAGCAGACTTAAGGACAGGGTAGATACGCAGTATTTT.

V and J are TRBV5-1 and TRBJ2-1; 10 bases align to TRBD2. The CDR3 extends over 17 amino acids. Trimming removed 4 bases from V and 4 bases from J; junction bases left unmatched: 11. Germline loops: CDR1 SGHRS, CDR2 YFSETQ. CDR3 amino acids: CASSDDGGTSDYNEQFF. As DNA, the CDR3 is TGCGCCAGCAGCGACGATGGGGGGACTAGCGATTACAATGAGCAGTTCTTC.

J is TRBJ2-1 and V is TRBV14, with 9 bases fitting TRBD1. This CDR3 is 17 amino acids long. V was clipped by 3 bases and J by 3 bases; unmatched bases: 9. Germline V gene sequence: CDR1 SGHDN, CDR2 FVKESK. The CDR3 region is CASSHGTGLPLYNEQFF. The CDR3 DNA follows: TGTGCCAGCAGCCATGGGACAGGGTTGCCCCTCTACAATGAGCAGTTCTTC.

The sample holds one count of this clone. The chain links TRBV7-2 to TRBJ2-7; D gene uncertain. The V end was cut by 5 bases, the J end by 2 bases, with 7 bases between. Germline V lookup: CDR1 SGHTA, CDR2 FQGNSA. The length of the CDR3 is 12 residues. Here the CDR3 DNA reads TGTGCCAGCAGCGCCGATACCTACGAGCAGTACTTC. Translating it yields CASSADTYEQYF.

This clone came up once. The chain uses TRBV28 and TRBJ1-5; no firm D call. The CDR3 sequence is 14 residues long. CDR1 is MDHEN and CDR2 is SYDVKM in the germline V gene. V gave up 5 bases and J gave up 0 bases, with 8 bases separating them. The CDR3 spells CASSRLFSNQPQHF. CDR3 nucleotide sequence: TGTGCCAGCAGTCGACTCTTTAGCAATCAGCCCCAGCATTTT.

Many counts were recorded for this clone. This chain joins TRBV6-4 and TRBJ2-1; 14 bases fit TRBD2. The CDR3 is 14 amino acids. V gave up 4 bases and J gave up 7 bases; unmatched junction bases: 0. Germline CDR1 MRHNA, CDR2 SNTAGT. CDR3 nucleotides: TGTGCCAGCAGTGGACTAGCGGGAGGGAATGAGCAGTTCTTC. Translation: CASSGLAGGNEQFF.

The gene calls are TRBV27 and TRBJ2-3, with D unresolved. The CDR3 length is 19 residues. In germline, CDR1 is MNHEY, CDR2 SMNVEV (reference sequence). V was pared by 6 bases and J by 0 bases, with 25 bases between. CDR3 in DNA: TGTGCCAGCAGCCGGTTCGGCATTATTGATGTGACGAGCACAGATACGCAGTATTTT. It encodes CASSRFGIIDVTSTDTQYF.

V gene TRBV19 combines with J gene TRBJ2-1, with TRBD1 identical over 10 bases. The CDR3 sequence is 15 residues long. The V and J ends lost 5 bases and 9 bases, in that order; junction bases with no gene match: 10. CDR1 and CDR2 from the germline V gene are LNHDA and SQIVND (reference sequence). The CDR3: CASSPYRDRGCEQFF. CDR3 nucleotide sequence: TGTGCCAGTAGTCCGTACCGGGACAGGGGTTGTGAGCAGTTCTTC.

A single count supports this clone. The V gene is TRBV5-6, the J gene TRBJ1-2; D remains ambiguous. Germline CDR1 SGHDT, CDR2 YYEEEE. The CDR3 runs to 12 residues. The V end lost 4 bases, the J end lost 7 bases, and 11 bases lay between the germline ends. The CDR3, as DNA: TGTGCCAGCAGCAGGGTCGCGAGTGGCTACACCTTC. It translates to CASSRVASGYTF.

The CDR3 region is CASSLSPTSGNTIYF. The CDR3 bases are TGTGCCAGCAGCTTAAGTCCCACCTCTGGAAACACCATATATTTT. The chain carries TRBV7-6 and TRBJ1-3; D gene ambiguous. CDR1 SGHVS and CDR2 FNYEAQ come from the germline V gene. The CDR3 has 15 amino acids. V was shortened by 2 bases and J by 0 bases, with 8 bases between the two germline ends.

V and J are TRBV4-3 and TRBJ1-1; 7 nucleotides match TRBD1. This CDR3 spans 15 amino acids. V shed 0 bases, J shed 5 bases, and the junction held 6 bases outside the gene matches. Per germline, CDR1 LGHNA and CDR2 YSLEER. The CDR3 DNA reads TGCGCCAGCAGCCAAGACTGGCAGGGGGTAACTGAAGCTTTCTTT. Residues: CASSQDWQGVTEAFF.

The CDR3 region is CASSSFRDSGSYNEQFF. DNA for the CDR3: TGTGCCAGCAGCTCCTTCCGGGACTCGGGCTCCTACAATGAGCAGTTCTTC. The chain has TRBV7-2 and TRBJ2-1; perhaps TRBD2 as D (6 bases). Germline CDR1 SGHTA, CDR2 FQGNSA. This CDR3 is built from 17 residues. V lost 4 bases to trimming and J lost 0 bases, with 16 bases between them.